The present entry profiles one T cell receptor (beta chain) with its context. CDR3 length: 15 amino acids. CDR1 is SGHTA and CDR2 is FQGNSA in the germline V gene. Trimming pared 0 bases from V and 4 bases from J, leaving 7 bases between. These data are taken from a study of shared T cell receptors in the human thymus. TCRdb's copy holds only in-frame clones and misses some; the assay was immunoSEQ multiplex PCR. This table holds 500,000 to 850,000 clones, over 75% found once. The same sample was also used in a study of human thymus T cells. That work contributes: The people who donated were healthy Finnish babies having corrective surgery for congenital heart defects. Resected material from corrective heart surgery provided the thymus tissue analysed. Thymic as well as blood repertoires seemed to favor certain V and J genes unevenly.

Source material: thymocytes. This clonotype originated in a boy in the first two years of life with a congenital heart defect. This chain links TRBV7-2 with TRBJ2-6, with D uncertain. The CDR3 DNA reads TGTGCCAGCAGCTTAGCATTGCGGGGGGCCAACGTCCTGACTTTC. Protein: CASSLALRGANVLTF.